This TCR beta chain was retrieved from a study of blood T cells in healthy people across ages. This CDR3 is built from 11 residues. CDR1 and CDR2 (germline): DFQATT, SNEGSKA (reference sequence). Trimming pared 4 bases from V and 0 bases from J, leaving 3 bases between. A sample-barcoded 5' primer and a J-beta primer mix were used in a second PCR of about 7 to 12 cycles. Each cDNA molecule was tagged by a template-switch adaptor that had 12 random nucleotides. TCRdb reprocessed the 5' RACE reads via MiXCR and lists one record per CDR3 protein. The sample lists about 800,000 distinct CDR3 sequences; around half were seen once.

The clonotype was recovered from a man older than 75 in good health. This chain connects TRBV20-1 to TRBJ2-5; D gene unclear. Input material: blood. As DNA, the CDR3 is TGCAGTGCTAAGGACCAAGAGACCCAGTACTTC. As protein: CSAKDQETQYF.